This passage covers 6 T cell receptor beta chains from one sample sequenced in a study of CD8+ T cells in alopecia areata. Reverse transcribed after extraction, RNA yielded cDNA as the sequencing template. Assay used: immunoSEQ multiplex PCR; TCRdb lists only in-frame clones, some missing. The sample includes 250,000 to 300,000 clones, 55% to 70% seen only once; the top ten take around 1.7%. Treatment in this sample: oral pan-JAK inhibitor, 5-10 mg twice daily. Here the sequenced sample was CD4+ T cells sorted from blood, taken at week 24, from a patient treated with tofacitinib. These receptors were collected from a human donor with alopecia areata.

The CDR3 nucleotides are TGTGCCAGCAGCCCCATAACAGACAGGGGTGAGACCCAGTACTTC. This sequence encodes CASSPITDRGETQYF. This chain links TRBV7-6 with TRBJ2-5, with TRBD1 matching over 8 bases. Germline V lookup: CDR1 SGHVS, CDR2 FNYEAQ. This CDR3 spans 15 amino acids. Trimming took 5 bases from V and 5 from J; bases not matched to a gene: 10.

The table lists this clone with a few counts. The rearrangement joins TRBV11-2 to TRBJ1-3; D unclear. The CDR3 contains 15 residues. V was pared by 3 bases and J by 1 base, with 10 bases between. The germline V gene has CDR1 SGHAT and CDR2 FQNNGV. CDR3 in amino acids: CASSFLSISGNTIYF. In DNA, the CDR3 is TGTGCCAGCAGCTTTTTAAGCATTTCTGGAAACACCATATATTTT.

The chain carries TRBV4-1 and TRBJ1-5, with no clear D. CDR3 length: 17 residues. Germline lookup yields CDR1 MGHRA and CDR2 YSYEKL. V was trimmed by 0 bases and J by 9 bases, leaving 21 bases between them. In DNA form, the CDR3 reads TGCGCCAGCAGCCAAGATACAACAGCTGGCCGGATGGGGCCCCAGCATTTT. As protein: CASSQDTTAGRMGPQHF.

The chain links TRBV15 to TRBJ2-5; possible D gene TRBD1, 5 bases. The J call is uncertain, as TRBJ2-7 better fits the DNA end. Germline V gene data show CDR1 as LNHNV and CDR2 as YYDKDF (reference sequence). The CDR3 has 12 amino acids. The CDR3 DNA reads as TGTGCCACCAGCATAGGGGCCTACGAGCAGTACTTC. Protein: CATSIGAYEQYF.

This sequence joins TRBV7-3 and TRBJ2-3, with D perhaps TRBD1 or TRBD2 (5 bases each). The CDR3 length is 14 residues. Germline CDR1 and CDR2: SGHTA and FQGTGA. The V end was cut by 5 bases, the J end by 3 bases, with 12 bases between. The CDR3 DNA is TGTGCCAGCAGCCCCGGGACGGGGACAGATACGCAGTATTTT. Its protein is CASSPGTGTDTQYF.

This chain connects TRBV9 to TRBJ2-7, with D possibly matching TRBD1 (7 bases). Germline values: CDR1 SGDLS, CDR2 YYNGEE. V lost 2 bases to trimming and J lost 6 bases, with 18 bases between them. CDR3 size: 15 residues. The CDR3 region has the DNA TGTGCCAGCAGCGTGGGGCCCGGAGGGGGCCTCGAGCAGTACTTC. Amino acid sequence: CASSVGPGGGLEQYF.